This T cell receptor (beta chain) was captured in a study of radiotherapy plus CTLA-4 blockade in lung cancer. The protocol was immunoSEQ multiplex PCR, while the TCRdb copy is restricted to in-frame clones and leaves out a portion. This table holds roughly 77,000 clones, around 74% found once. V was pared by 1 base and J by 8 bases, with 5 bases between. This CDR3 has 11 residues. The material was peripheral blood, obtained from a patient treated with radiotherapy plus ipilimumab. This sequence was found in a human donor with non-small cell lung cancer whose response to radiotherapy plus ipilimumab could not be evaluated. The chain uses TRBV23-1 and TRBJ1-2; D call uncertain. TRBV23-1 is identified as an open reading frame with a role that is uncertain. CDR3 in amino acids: CASSQCGGYTF. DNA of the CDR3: TGCGCCAGCAGTCAATGCGGGGGCTACACCTTC.